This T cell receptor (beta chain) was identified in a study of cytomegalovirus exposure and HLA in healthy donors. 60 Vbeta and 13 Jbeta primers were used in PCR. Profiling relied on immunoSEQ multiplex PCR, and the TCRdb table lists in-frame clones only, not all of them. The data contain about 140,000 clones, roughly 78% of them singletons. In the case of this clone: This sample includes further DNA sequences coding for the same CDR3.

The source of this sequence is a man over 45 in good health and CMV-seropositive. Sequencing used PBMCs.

The CDR3, as DNA: TGCGCCAGCAGCCAAGGGCAGGCTAACTATGGCTACACCTTC. Translated: CASSQGQANYGYTF. This chain joins TRBV4-1 and TRBJ1-2; no clear D. Germline V gene sequence: CDR1 MGHRA, CDR2 YSYEKL. The CDR3 has 14 amino acids. V lost 1 base to trimming and J lost 0 bases, with 6 bases between them.